This T cell receptor (beta chain) was captured in a study of blood T cell repertoires in COVID-19. The wider study: COVID-19 samples from acute and convalescent phases originated in the United States, Italy and Spain. In each case, the material was cDNA or gDNA derived from T cells, B-cell-depleted T cells, or PBMCs.

Original handling: Quantification of nucleated cells was approximated via reference gene primer amplification. TCRdb keeps only in-frame clones here, not all; method: immunoSEQ multiplex PCR. V, J and clone size were drawn from that table, and D and trimming were deduced from the DNA. The sample shows more than 85,000 clones, roughly 89% of them seen only once. V dropped 3 bases and J dropped 4; count of bases not matched to a gene: 5. This CDR3 is built from 14 residues. The germline V gene encodes CDR1 SGHTS and CDR2 YDEGEE. The sample was peripheral blood. This receptor was taken from a man in his 70s with acute or convalescent COVID-19. The rearrangement links TRBV5-8 to TRBJ1-2, with 8 bases lining up with TRBD1. CDR3 bases: TGTGCCAGCAGCTCTACAGGGGGTTCCTATGGCTACACCTTC. This gives the protein CASSSTGGSYGYTF.